The 25 T cell receptor beta chains presented below share a single source sample, sequenced in a study of long-term antiretroviral therapy in people with HIV. Survey level was the resolution at which the v3.0 immunoSEQ assay ran. Sequencing used immunoSEQ multiplex PCR; TCRdb keeps in-frame clones, though not all of them. The sample consists of approximately 30,000 clones, approximately 80% of them appearing once. The sequences come from unsorted PBMCs, collected about 2.7 years after starting antiretroviral therapy. The receptors were gathered from a man aged 25-45 years with HIV.

This chain connects TRBV30 to TRBJ1-6, with 7 positions matching TRBD1. This CDR3 contains 15 residues. The V gene's germline CDR1 is GTSNPN and CDR2 SVGIG (reference sequence). J lost 7 bases, V lost 3 bases, and 9 bases had no gene match. The chain's CDR3 is CAWSISGTENSPLHF. CDR3 DNA sequence: TGTGCCTGGAGCATATCCGGGACAGAGAATTCACCCCTCCACTTT. Drawing the rest from reference TRBV30 and TRBJ1-6, the complete variable domain is SQTIHQWPATLVQPVGSPLSLECTVEGTSNPNLYWYRQAAGRGLQLLFYSVGIGQISSEVPQNLSASRPQDRQFILSSKKLLLSDSGFYLCAWSISGTENSPLHFGNGTRLTVT.

This rearrangement joins TRBV27 to TRBJ2-1; possible D gene TRBD1, 5 bases. The V end was cut by 5 bases, the J end by 2 bases, with 16 bases between. Germline CDR1 reads MNHEY; CDR2 reads SMNVEV (reference sequence). This CDR3 spans 16 amino acids. DNA of the CDR3: TGTGCCAGCAGTCCGCCCCGGATACAGGCCTACAATGAGCAGTTCTTC. It codes for CASSPPRIQAYNEQFF.

This clone was seen just once. The genes are TRBV21-1 and TRBJ1-1; whether TRBD1, the table's D call, matches the DNA was not checked. TRBV21-1 is a pseudogene locus. This CDR3 has 18 residues. CDR3 coding DNA: TGTGCCAGCAGCAAGTTAGGGCCAGGGGGGAACCTGAACACTGAAGCTTTCTTT. It specifies CASSKLGPGGNLNTEAFF.

The chain carries TRBV5-6 and TRBJ1-2; 9 bases are a match to TRBD1. In germline, CDR1 is SGHDT, CDR2 YYEEEE. J gave up 0 bases and V 4 bases, and 7 bases lay outside the gene matches. The CDR3 spans 16 residues. The CDR3 is CASSPDRGSPNYGYTF. In nucleotides, the CDR3 is TGTGCCAGCAGCCCGGACAGGGGCAGCCCTAACTATGGCTACACCTTC.

The V and J genes are TRBV6-6 and TRBJ2-2; TRBD2 matches at 9 bases. V shed 2 bases, J shed 6 bases, and the junction held 7 bases outside the gene matches. Germline CDR1 and CDR2: MNHNY and SVGAGI (reference sequence). The CDR3 has 16 amino acids. The CDR3 DNA sequence: TGTGCCAGCAGTTACCTGCGGGGACTAGCCGCCGGGGAGCTGTTTTTT. Translated, it gives CASSYLRGLAAGELFF.

The CDR3 nucleotides read TGTGCCTGGAGTGTACTCGGGTGGGGAGGGGAGCTGTTTTTT. Its protein product is CAWSVLGWGGELFF. This chain joins TRBV30 and TRBJ2-2; D not resolved. The CDR3 is 14 amino acids. Per the germline V gene, CDR1 is GTSNPN and CDR2 is SVGIG (reference sequence). V was shortened by 0 bases and J by 8 bases, with 13 bases between the two germline ends.

V and J are TRBV29-1 and TRBJ2-6, with unresolved D. Germline V CDR1 and CDR2: SQVTM, ANQGSEA. V lost 6 bases, J lost 0 bases, and 9 bases lay in between. This CDR3 is built from 14 residues. The chain's CDR3 is CSVRPNSGANVLTF. The CDR3, as DNA: TGCAGCGTCCGACCGAACTCTGGGGCCAACGTCCTGACTTTC.

The chain joins TRBV30 to TRBJ1-5; D might be TRBD1 (6 bases). V dropped 0 bases and J dropped 7 bases, with 13 bases sitting between them. The germline CDR1 and CDR2 sequences are GTSNPN and SVGIG (reference sequence). This CDR3 is built from 14 residues. The CDR3 DNA is TGTGCCTGGAGTGTAGGCGGGGGGCCCCAGCCCCAGCATTTT. Translation gives CAWSVGGGPQPQHF. The full variable domain, completed using reference TRBV30 and TRBJ1-5, is SQTIHQWPATLVQPVGSPLSLECTVEGTSNPNLYWYRQAAGRGLQLLFYSVGIGQISSEVPQNLSASRPQDRQFILSSKKLLLSDSGFYLCAWSVGGGPQPQHFGDGTRLSIL.

The rearrangement uses TRBV25-1 and TRBJ2-7, with D perhaps matching TRBD1 (6 bases). Per germline, CDR1 MGHDK and CDR2 SYGVNS. There are 11 residues in the CDR3. The V and J ends lost 6 bases and 7 bases respectively, with 10 bases between them. Here the CDR3 reads CASRAGEEQYF. For the CDR3, the DNA is TGTGCCAGCAGGGCAGGGGAGGAGCAGTACTTC.

V usage is TRBV30 and J usage is TRBJ1-5; maybe TRBD1 (6 bases). Trimming shortened V by 0 bases and J by 5 bases, and 26 bases separated the two germline ends. CDR1 and CDR2 from the germline V gene are GTSNPN and SVGIG (reference sequence). The CDR3 is 19 amino acids. CDR3 region: CAWSVRSPGVLPTHQPQHF. The CDR3 DNA reads as TGTGCCTGGAGTGTACGGTCCCCAGGGGTCCTCCCGACCCATCAGCCCCAGCATTTT.

The chain recombines TRBV7-2 with TRBJ1-2; TRBD1 matches 9 bases. The CDR3 consists of 14 residues. The V and J ends lost 6 bases and 2 bases, in that order; junction bases with no gene match: 4. Germline CDR1 reads SGHTA; CDR2 reads FQGNSA. The CDR3 bases are TGTGCCAGCAGTAGGGACAGGGTCAACTATGGCTACACCTTC. It translates to CASSRDRVNYGYTF.

The chain joins TRBV5-4 to TRBJ1-5; no clear D. CDR3 length: 16 amino acids. Deletions cut 0 bases from V and 4 bases from J, with 14 bases between. Germline V gene sequence: CDR1 SGHNT, CDR2 YYREEE (reference sequence). CDR3 bases: TGTGCCAGCAGCTTGGGGCCCTCGGGAGGGAATCAGCCCCAGCATTTT. Amino acids: CASSLGPSGGNQPQHF.

The CDR3 DNA is TGTGCCAGCAGCCGGGACAGGGGGCTCATTGGCATTCAGTACTTC. This gives the protein CASSRDRGLIGIQYF. The chain couples TRBV5-6 to TRBJ2-4, with TRBD1 identical over 12 bases. The CDR3 runs to 15 residues. Trimming took 4 bases from V and 9 from J; bases not matched to a gene: 8. Germline V gene data show CDR1 as SGHDT and CDR2 as YYEEEE. Using reference TRBV5-6 and TRBJ2-4 for the parts outside the CDR3, the full variable domain is DAGVTQSPTHLIKTRGQQVTLRCSPKSGHDTVSWYQQALGQGPQFIFQYYEEEERQRGNFPDRFSGHQFPNYSSELNVNALLLGDSALYLCASSRDRGLIGIQYFGAGTRLSVL.

There are a few counts of this clone. V gene TRBV19 combines with J gene TRBJ1-2; 7 bases align to TRBD1. V lost 3 bases, J lost 5 bases, and 3 bases stayed unmatched. This CDR3 contains 13 residues. Germline V gives CDR1 LNHDA, CDR2 SQIVND (reference sequence). In DNA, the CDR3 is TGTGCCAGTAGTATTGCGACAGGGTATGGCTACACCTTC. It is translated as CASSIATGYGYTF.

This chain links TRBV19 with TRBJ1-2, with a weak D call TRBD1 (5 bases). Trimming removed 3 bases from V and 0 bases from J, with 11 bases in between. This CDR3 has 15 amino acids. Germline CDR1 LNHDA, CDR2 SQIVND (reference sequence). CDR3 in DNA: TGTGCCAGTAGTATGGGGGGTACCGCTAACTATGGCTACACCTTC. It specifies CASSMGGTANYGYTF.

This clone has just one count. J is TRBJ2-7 and V is TRBV9; no clear D gene. Germline V gene sequence: CDR1 SGDLS, CDR2 YYNGEE. V lost 2 bases and J lost 5, with 14 bases in between. The CDR3 loop spans 14 amino acids. The CDR3 bases are TGTGCCAGCAGCGTCTCAGGCCGGCTTGACGAGCAGTACTTC. Protein product: CASSVSGRLDEQYF.

This chain joins TRBV27 and TRBJ2-3; 7 bases line up with TRBD1. V lost 7 bases and J lost 3; bases outside the gene matches: 19. The CDR3 has 18 residues. Germline V CDR1 and CDR2: MNHEY, SMNVEV (reference sequence). The CDR3 DNA reads as TGTGCCAGCACCACACTCCAAGGGCCCGACAGGGAGACAGATACGCAGTATTTT. Its translation is CASTTLQGPDRETDTQYF.

The CDR3 DNA follows: TGTGCCAGCAGCCGAACGGGAGTTTCGGACAGGGGGAACACTGAAGCTTTCTTT. It is translated as CASSRTGVSDRGNTEAFF. The chain is built from TRBV7-6 and TRBJ1-1, with 9 positions matching TRBD1. V shed 5 bases and J 1 base; nucleotides not matched to a gene: 14. The germline CDR1 and CDR2 sequences are SGHVS and FNYEAQ. There are 18 residues in the CDR3.

The rearrangement links TRBV14 to TRBJ1-1, with a weak D call TRBD1 (5 bases). V lost 0 bases to trimming and J lost 5 bases, with 16 bases between them. The CDR3 covers 16 residues. Germline CDR1 is SGHDN and CDR2 is FVKESK. The CDR3 DNA reads as TGTGCCAGCAGCCAAGACGGGGCGAGAAGAAGGACTGAAGCTTTCTTT. Protein sequence: CASSQDGARRRTEAFF.

V usage is TRBV30 and J usage is TRBJ2-5; 14 bases are shared with TRBD2. Germline values: CDR1 GTSNPN, CDR2 SVGIG (reference sequence). With V trimmed by 4 bases and J by 5 bases, 9 bases remained unmatched. This CDR3 is built from 16 residues. In nucleotides, the CDR3 is TGTGCCTGGACAGAGGCCTGGACTAGCGGGGGGGAGACCCAGTACTTC. Protein: CAWTEAWTSGGETQYF.

The V and J genes are TRBV4-3 and TRBJ1-6; maybe TRBD1 (5 bases). Germline V gene data show CDR1 as LGHNA and CDR2 as YSLEER. The CDR3 is made up of 14 amino acids. The V and J ends lost 4 bases and 10 bases respectively, with 14 bases between them. The CDR3: CASSRGSLDSPLHF. As DNA, the CDR3 is TGCGCCAGCAGCCGGGGCAGTTTAGACTCACCCCTCCACTTT.

This rearrangement joins TRBV6-5 to TRBJ1-5; unclear D gene. V lost 9 bases to trimming and J lost 2 bases, with 14 bases between them. Looked up from germline, CDR1 is MNHEY and CDR2 is SVGAGI. This CDR3 is 14 amino acids long. CDR3 DNA sequence: TGTGCCAGTTACGACCCTTGGGGCAATCAGCCCCAGCATTTT. Amino acids: CASYDPWGNQPQHF.

The rearrangement joins TRBV19 to TRBJ2-5, with D maybe TRBD2 (5 bases). The CDR3 has 16 amino acids. The V gene lost 1 base and the J gene lost 2 bases, with 14 bases spanning the gap. From germline, CDR1 is LNHDA and CDR2 SQIVND (reference sequence). The CDR3 loop is CASSIGGTGRQETQYF. DNA of the CDR3: TGTGCCAGTAGTATAGGAGGCACGGGAAGACAAGAGACCCAGTACTTC.

CDR3 residues: CASSLLSVGSPLHF. In DNA form, the CDR3 reads TGTGCCAGCAGCTTGTTGAGCGTGGGGTCACCCCTCCACTTT. This rearrangement joins TRBV5-4 to TRBJ1-6; D gene uncertain. The germline V gene has CDR1 SGHNT and CDR2 YYREEE (reference sequence). V dropped 1 base and J dropped 10 bases, with 12 bases sitting between them. The CDR3 is made up of 14 amino acids.

The chain has TRBV7-9 and TRBJ2-5; D gene uncertain. Trimming left V 5 bases short and J 2 bases short, with 12 bases between. Germline-derived CDR1 and CDR2 are SEHNR and FQNEAQ (reference sequence). This CDR3 has 14 amino acids. For the CDR3, the DNA is TGTGCCAGCAGCCCGCCGACACCTCAAGAGACCCAGTACTTC. It yields the protein CASSPPTPQETQYF.